This record looks at one T cell receptor (beta chain) sequence and its context. This specimen belongs to a study of control samples from healthy donors and cancer patients. V lost 3 bases, J lost 5 bases, and 19 bases lay in between. Germline V gene data show CDR1 as LGHNA and CDR2 as YNFKEQ. This CDR3 spans 16 amino acids. Sequenced by immunoSEQ multiplex PCR; TCRdb stores in-frame clones only, minus some. In the table there are fewer than 85,000 clones, around nine tenths of which are singletons. Sequencing input: blood. The receptor was isolated from a man in his fifties in good health. The chain is built from TRBV4-2 and TRBJ2-5; D is perhaps TRBD2 (7 bases). Here the CDR3 reads CASSHESSAGAETQYF. For the CDR3, the DNA is TGTGCCAGCAGCCACGAATCCAGCGCGGGGGCTGAGACCCAGTACTTC.